This T cell receptor (beta chain) was profiled in a study of Tregs in tolerant kidney transplant recipients. Remarks on this clone: Its antigen remains unknown.

This table comes from immunoSEQ multiplex PCR, and its TCRdb copy is limited to in-frame clones, with some not included. This sample has about 110,000 clones, with nearly 90% found just once. Study findings and constraints: The most relevant donor-specific Treg TCRbeta repertoire apparently came from expansion with activated donor B cells. Few patients were studied, so findings need validation in larger groups. Tolerant patients' donor-specific Tregs expanded beyond overall Tregs, suggesting antigen-driven growth.

CD4+CD25+CD127- Tregs, CD4+CD25- non-Tregs, CD4 and CD8 cells were sorted. Looked up from germline, CDR1 is SGHTA and CDR2 is FQGNSA. V was pared by 4 bases and J by 5 bases, with 6 bases of the junction left unmatched. This CDR3 is built from 16 residues. The sequence was obtained from a human donor who received a combined kidney and bone marrow transplant. The chain links TRBV7-2 to TRBJ2-7; 15 bases align to TRBD2. Sample: CD4+ T cells from blood, taken before the transplant. CDR3 region: CASSSGLAGGQDEQYF. The CDR3 DNA reads TGTGCCAGCAGCTCTGGACTAGCGGGAGGGCAGGACGAGCAGTACTTC.